The following is a T cell receptor (beta chain) sequence with its context. The germline gives CDR1 MNHEY, CDR2 SMNVEV (reference sequence). The trim removed 7 bases at V and 8 bases at J, leaving 5 bases unmatched. The CDR3 extends over 13 amino acids. Authors' methods: Estimated nucleated cell counts came from reference gene primer amplification. Only in-frame clones appear in the TCRdb table, and some are missing; sequencing was by immunoSEQ multiplex PCR. The V and J calls and the clone size are those of that table, but D and trimming were determined from the DNA. Here the sample spans about 160,000 clones, 80% to 90% being singletons. The data derive from a study of blood T cell repertoires in COVID-19. Study context: The United States, Italy and Spain provided the acute and convalescent COVID-19 samples. Nucleic acid was either cDNA or gDNA, and it came from T cells, B-cell-depleted T cells, or PBMCs.

The rearrangement joins TRBV27 to TRBJ1-4; 9 nucleotides match TRBD1. The receptor's source is a man aged 80 or over with acute or convalescent COVID-19. Source material: peripheral blood. The chain's CDR3 is CASKRQGEEKLFF. The CDR3 region has the DNA TGTGCCAGCAAAAGACAGGGGGAGGAAAAACTGTTTTTT.